This TCR beta chain derives from a study of blood T cell repertoires in COVID-19. Study at large: Spain, Italy and the United States supplied samples that represented acute and convalescent COVID-19. Sample material is recorded as cDNA or gDNA derived from T cells, B-cell-depleted T cells, or PBMCs.

This CDR3 has 15 residues. V was cut by 1 base and J by 2 bases, with 10 bases left in between. CDR1 SGHTA and CDR2 FQGNSA come from the germline V gene. In the original workflow: It was from reference gene primer amplification that nucleated cell counts were estimated. Using immunoSEQ multiplex PCR, the repertoire was profiled, and TCRdb retains in-frame clones only, with some absent. From that table come the V and J calls and clone size; the DNA was used to work out D and trimming. In the table there are about 83,000 clones, 65% to 80% of which are singletons. The clonotype comes from a woman at least 80 years old with active or convalescent COVID-19. The specimen sequenced was peripheral blood. J is TRBJ2-3 and V is TRBV7-2, with D possibly being TRBD1 (6 bases). In DNA, the CDR3 is TGTGCCAGCAGCTTAGTACAGGGATACACAGATACGCAGTATTTT. Encoded protein: CASSLVQGYTDTQYF.